The present TCR beta chain was sequenced within a study of blood T cell repertoires in COVID-19. Study-wide background: Whether acute or convalescent, the COVID-19 samples came from the United States, Italy and Spain.

Original processing notes: Reference gene primer amplification gave estimated nucleated cell counts. Assay: immunoSEQ multiplex PCR; the TCRdb copy retains only in-frame clones and omits some. V and J calls and clone size are given by that table; D and trimming were obtained from the DNA. This table holds approximately 63,000 clones, roughly three quarters found once. Sequencing used peripheral blood. The clonotype was recovered from a woman between 65 and 79 years old with acute or convalescent COVID-19.

The CDR3 spells CATQGVGQPQHF. CDR3 DNA: TGTGCCACTCAGGGGGTAGGTCAGCCCCAGCATTTT. The chain couples TRBV19 to TRBJ1-5; 7 bases line up with TRBD1. This CDR3 has 12 residues. Germline CDR1 is LNHDA and CDR2 is SQIVND (reference sequence). V lost 10 bases and J lost 6; bases outside the gene matches: 6. Variable domain in full (rest from reference TRBV19 and TRBJ1-5): DGGITQSPKYLFRKEGQNVTLSCEQNLNHDAMYWYRQDPGQGLRLIYYSQIVNDFQKGDIAEGYSVSREKKESFPLTVTSAQKNPTAFYLCATQGVGQPQHFGDGTRLSIL.